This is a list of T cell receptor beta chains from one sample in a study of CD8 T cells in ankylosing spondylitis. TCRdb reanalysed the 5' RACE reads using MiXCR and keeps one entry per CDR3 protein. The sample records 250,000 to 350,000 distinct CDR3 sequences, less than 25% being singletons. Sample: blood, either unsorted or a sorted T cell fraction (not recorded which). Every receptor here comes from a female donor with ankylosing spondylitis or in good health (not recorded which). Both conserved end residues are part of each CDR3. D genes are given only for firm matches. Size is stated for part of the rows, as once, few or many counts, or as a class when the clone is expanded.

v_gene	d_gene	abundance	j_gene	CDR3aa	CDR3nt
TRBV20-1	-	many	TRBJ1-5	CSVQGRYSNQPQHF	TGCAGTGTTCAGGGGCGCTATAGCAATCAGCCCCAGCATTTT
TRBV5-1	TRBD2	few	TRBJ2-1	CASSPTSGDNEQFF	TGCGCCAGCAGCCCGACTAGCGGGGACAATGAGCAGTTCTTC
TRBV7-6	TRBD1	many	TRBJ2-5	CASSSWTGFQETQYF	TGTGCCAGCAGCTCCTGGACAGGGTTCCAAGAGACCCAGTACTTC
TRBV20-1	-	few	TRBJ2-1	CSASWRGYEQFF	TGCAGTGCTAGCTGGCGGGGATATGAGCAGTTCTTC
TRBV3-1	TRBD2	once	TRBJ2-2	CASSPWTSENGELFF	TGTGCCAGCAGCCCTTGGACTAGCGAAAACGGGGAGCTGTTTTTT
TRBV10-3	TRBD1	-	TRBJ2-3	CAISEKGTETNTQYF	TGTGCCATCAGTGAGAAAGGGACAGAAACTAATACGCAGTATTTT
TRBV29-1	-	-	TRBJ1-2	CSGGNQGTTYGYTF	TGCAGCGGGGGGAACCAGGGGACCACCTATGGCTACACCTTC
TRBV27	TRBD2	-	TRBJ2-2	CASSSRLLLRTSGALDTGELFF	TGTGCCAGCAGTTCCCGTCTACTACTTCGGACTAGCGGGGCCCTGGACACCGGGGAGCTGTTTTTT
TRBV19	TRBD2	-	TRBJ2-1	CASSTASGSLDEQFF	TGTGCCAGTAGTACCGCTAGCGGGAGTCTCGATGAGCAGTTCTTC
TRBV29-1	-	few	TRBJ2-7	CSVTGGLHPQYF	TGCAGCGTGACTGGTGGGCTCCACCCGCAGTACTTC
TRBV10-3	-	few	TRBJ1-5	CAISEGTVGQPQHF	TGTGCCATCAGTGAGGGGACCGTTGGCCAGCCCCAGCATTTT
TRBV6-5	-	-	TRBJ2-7	CASSKYGGWQYF	TGTGCCAGCAGCAAATACGGCGGTTGGCAGTACTTC
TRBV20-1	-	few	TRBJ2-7	CSALAPARSYEQYF	TGCAGTGCACTAGCCCCGGCGCGGTCCTACGAGCAGTACTTC
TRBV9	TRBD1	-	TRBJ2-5	CASSLGQGVARETQYF	TGTGCCAGCAGCCTCGGACAGGGGGTTGCAAGAGAGACCCAGTACTTC
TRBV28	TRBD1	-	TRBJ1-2	CASSTAGTGKTNYGYTF	TGTGCCAGCAGTACAGCCGGGACAGGGAAGACTAACTATGGCTACACCTTC
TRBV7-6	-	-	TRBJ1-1	CASTAWGGGMNTEAFF	TGTGCCAGCACCGCCTGGGGAGGGGGAATGAACACTGAAGCTTTCTTT
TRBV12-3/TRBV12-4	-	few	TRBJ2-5	CASSLLATETQYF	TGTGCCAGCAGTTTACTAGCAACAGAGACCCAGTACTTC
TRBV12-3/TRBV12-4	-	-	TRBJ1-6	CASSFQLRSSYNSPLHF	TGTGCCAGCAGTTTCCAGTTACGGAGCTCCTATAATTCACCCCTCCACTTT
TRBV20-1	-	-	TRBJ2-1	CSARISGFNEQFF	TGCAGTGCTAGGATATCGGGGTTTAATGAGCAGTTCTTC
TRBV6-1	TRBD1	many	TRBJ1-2	CASSEVLGTGDACYTF	TGTGCCAGCAGTGAAGTCTTAGGGACAGGGGATGCTTGCTACACCTTC
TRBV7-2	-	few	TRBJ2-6	CASSTGTGANVLTF	TGTGCCAGCAGTACAGGGACAGGGGCCAACGTCCTGACTTTC
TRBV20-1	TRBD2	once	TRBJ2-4	CSASLAGINIQYF	TGCAGTGCCTCACTAGCGGGAATCAACATTCAGTACTTC
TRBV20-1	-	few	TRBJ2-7	CSAMGYEQYF	TGCAGTGCTATGGGATACGAGCAGTACTTC
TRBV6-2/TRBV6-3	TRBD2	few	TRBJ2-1	CASSYLSGSSYNEQFF	TGTGCCAGCAGTTACCTTAGCGGGAGCTCCTACAATGAGCAGTTCTTC
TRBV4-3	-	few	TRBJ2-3	CASSQDPGLSDTQYF	TGCGCCAGCAGCCAAGACCCGGGGCTCTCAGATACGCAGTATTTT
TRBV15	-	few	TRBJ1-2	CATSRAKGGHTF	TGTGCCACCAGCAGAGCCAAGGGGGGGCATACCTTC
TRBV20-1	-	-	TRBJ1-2	CSARDLHDGYTF	TGCAGTGCTAGAGATCTTCACGATGGCTACACCTTC
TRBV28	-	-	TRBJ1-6	CASGSRALHF	TGTGCCAGCGGTTCCCGCGCCCTCCACTTT
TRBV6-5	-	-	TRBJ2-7	CASSYFDQYEQYF	TGTGCCAGCAGTTACTTTGACCAGTACGAGCAGTACTTC
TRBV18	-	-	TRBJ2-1	CASSLQGYNEQFF	TGTGCCAGCTCACTACAAGGATACAATGAGCAGTTCTTC